The next 27 T cell receptor beta chains were all read from a single sample in a study of cytomegalovirus exposure and HLA in healthy donors. 13 Jbeta primers and 60 Vbeta primers were used for the PCR. The data were produced by immunoSEQ multiplex PCR, yet TCRdb's version contains in-frame clones alone and is incomplete. The data show about 160,000 clones, with about three quarters seen just once and 4.7% held by the top ten. Sequenced: PBMCs. Receptor source: a man between 18 and 29 years old in good health and CMV-seropositive.

CDR3 region: CASSLEKGADTEAFF. DNA for the CDR3: TGCGCCAGCAGCTTGGAGAAGGGAGCGGACACTGAAGCTTTCTTT. The J gene is TRBJ1-1, the V gene TRBV5-1; D not resolved. Germline V lookup: CDR1 SGHRS, CDR2 YFSETQ. The CDR3 is 15 amino acids. Trimming took 0 bases from V and 3 from J, leaving 12 bases between them. The full variable domain, rest sourced from reference TRBV5-1 and TRBJ1-1, is KAGVTQTPRYLIKTRGQQVTLSCSPISGHRSVSWYQQTPGQGLQFLFEYFSETQRNKGNFPGRFSGRQFSNSRSEMNVSTLELGDSALYLCASSLEKGADTEAFFGQGTRLTVV.

The chain links TRBV15 to TRBJ2-3; TRBD2 might be the D (5 bases). Deletions cut 5 bases from V and 4 bases from J, with 19 bases between. The CDR3 totals 16 residues. Looked up from germline, CDR1 is LNHNV and CDR2 is YYDKDF (reference sequence). CDR3: CATSYTREQSPDTQYF. CDR3 DNA: TGTGCCACCAGCTATACCCGGGAACAGAGTCCAGATACGCAGTATTTT. Based on the CDR3 plus reference TRBV15 and TRBJ2-3, the full variable domain is DAMVIQNPRYQVTQFGKPVTLSCSQTLNHNVMYWYQQKSSQAPKLLFHYYDKDFNNEADTPDNFQSRRPNTSFCFLDIRSPGLGDTAMYLCATSYTREQSPDTQYFGPGTRLTVL.

V gene TRBV21-1 combines with J gene TRBJ1-2; TRBD1 was called by the table and not checked on the DNA. TRBV21-1 is a documented pseudogene. The CDR3 is 15 amino acids. CDR3 sequence reads: CASSKGPGGNYGYTF. In nucleotides, the CDR3 is TGTGCCAGCAGCAAAGGGCCAGGGGGTAACTATGGCTACACCTTC.

The chain uses TRBV2 and TRBJ2-7; D is unresolved. CDR3 size: 15 residues. V lost 1 base and J 4 bases, leaving 14 bases between the germline ends. The V gene's germline CDR1 is SNHLY and CDR2 FYNNEI. CDR3 amino acids: CASSEGRPSRYEQYV. The CDR3 nucleotides are TGTGCCAGCAGTGAAGGAAGGCCGTCGAGGTACGAGCAGTACGTC.

The V gene is TRBV5-1, the J gene TRBJ1-1; 8 bases are a match to TRBD1. There are 15 residues in the CDR3. CDR1 and CDR2 (germline): SGHRS, YFSETQ. V shed 4 bases, J shed 5 bases, and the junction held 10 bases outside the gene matches. CDR3 in amino acids: CASSDDRGGRTEAFF. The CDR3 DNA follows: TGCGCCAGCAGCGACGACAGGGGAGGAAGGACTGAAGCTTTCTTT.

The CDR3 sequence: CSVDSRGDEQFF. The CDR3 nucleotides read TGCAGCGTGGACAGTCGCGGTGATGAGCAGTTCTTC. The chain joins TRBV29-1 to TRBJ2-1; perhaps TRBD1 as D (6 bases). CDR1 and CDR2 (germline): SQVTM, ANQGSEA. The CDR3 is made up of 12 amino acids. The V gene lost 6 bases and the J gene lost 8 bases, with 14 bases spanning the gap.

The chain recombines TRBV19 with TRBJ2-3; 11 nucleotides align to TRBD2. Germline CDR1 is LNHDA and CDR2 is SQIVND (reference sequence). V was clipped by 5 bases and J by 2 bases; unmatched bases: 6. This CDR3 contains 16 residues. This chain's CDR3 is CASSPEGLAVTDTQYF. CDR3 DNA: TGTGCCAGTAGTCCGGAGGGACTAGCGGTCACAGATACGCAGTATTTT. The full variable domain, completed using reference TRBV19 and TRBJ2-3, is DGGITQSPKYLFRKEGQNVTLSCEQNLNHDAMYWYRQDPGQGLRLIYYSQIVNDFQKGDIAEGYSVSREKKESFPLTVTSAQKNPTAFYLCASSPEGLAVTDTQYFGPGTRLTVL.

V is TRBV4-1 and J is TRBJ1-2; D might be TRBD1 (5 bases). CDR1 MGHRA and CDR2 YSYEKL come from the germline V gene. The length of the CDR3 is 15 residues. Trimming took off 0 bases at V and 0 bases at J, with 8 bases between the two ends. The CDR3 reads CASSQDPTANYGYTF. The CDR3 nucleotides are TGCGCCAGCAGCCAAGATCCGACAGCTAACTATGGCTACACCTTC.

This chain links TRBV28 with TRBJ1-3; the match to TRBD1 covers 9 bases. There are 15 residues in the CDR3. In germline, CDR1 is MDHEN, CDR2 SYDVKM. V shed 8 bases, J shed 2 bases, and the junction held 7 bases outside the gene matches. The CDR3 reads CASHTGGEAGNTIYF. CDR3 DNA: TGTGCCAGCCATACAGGGGGCGAAGCTGGAAACACCATATATTTT.

The chain recombines TRBV5-1 with TRBJ1-6; perhaps TRBD1 as D (6 bases). Germline V gene lookup returns CDR1 SGHRS and CDR2 YFSETQ. This CDR3 is 15 amino acids long. V dropped 0 bases and J dropped 8 bases, with 12 bases sitting between them. The DNA of the CDR3 is TGCGCCAGCAGCTTGGTGGGGGGGCTAGATTCACCCCTCCACTTT. Protein: CASSLVGGLDSPLHF.

J is TRBJ2-1 and V is TRBV5-1; 14 nucleotides align to TRBD2. CDR3 length: 17 residues. Germline trimming cut 3 bases from V and 10 bases from J; bases unmatched to any gene: 12. CDR1 and CDR2 from the germline V gene are SGHRS and YFSETQ. As DNA, the CDR3 is TGCGCCAGCAGCTGGCAGGTGACTAGCGGGGGGGCCCGGGAGCAGTTCTTC. Translated: CASSWQVTSGGAREQFF.

The chain has TRBV6-1 and TRBJ1-6, with D perhaps matching TRBD1 (5 bases). Germline loops: CDR1 MNHNS, CDR2 SASEGT. The ends were cut back, 3 bases at V and 9 bases at J, with 24 bases in the middle. The CDR3 sequence is 18 residues long. CDR3 amino acids: CASSDHVFSQGGGSPLHF. CDR3 DNA sequence: TGTGCCAGCAGTGACCACGTGTTCAGTCAGGGTGGCGGTTCACCCCTCCACTTT.

Remarks on this clone: In the same sample, other DNA sequences code for this CDR3. The rearrangement links TRBV30 to TRBJ2-3, with 7 bases matching TRBD2. The length of the CDR3 is 14 residues. V shed 2 bases and J 0 bases; nucleotides not matched to a gene: 2. CDR1 and CDR2 from the germline V gene are GTSNPN and SVGIG (reference sequence). CDR3 residues: CAWSSGTSTDTQYF. In DNA form, the CDR3 reads TGTGCCTGGAGTAGCGGGACTAGCACAGATACGCAGTATTTT.

The chain combines TRBV30 with TRBJ1-2; D not certain. V lost 6 bases to trimming and J lost 3 bases, with 14 bases between them. CDR3 length: 13 residues. The V gene's germline CDR1 is GTSNPN and CDR2 SVGIG (reference sequence). CDR3 DNA: TGTGCCTGTACTATGGGGAGGCACTATGGCTACACCTTC. Amino acids: CACTMGRHYGYTF.

This chain links TRBV6-5 with TRBJ2-3; D is unresolved. Germline V gene lookup returns CDR1 MNHEY and CDR2 SVGAGI. The CDR3 sequence is 13 residues long. V gave up 7 bases and J gave up 0 bases, with 8 bases separating them. CDR3 in amino acids: CASTRASTDTQYF. CDR3 DNA sequence: TGTGCCAGCACACGAGCTAGCACAGATACGCAGTATTTT.

This rearrangement joins TRBV4-2 to TRBJ2-1, with 7 bases aligning to TRBD1. Germline assignment: CDR1 LGHNA and CDR2 YNFKEQ. V trimming: 4 bases; J trimming: 12 bases; junction bases outside the gene matches: 9. The CDR3 length is 13 residues. CDR3 protein: CASSLDRAAGQFF. In DNA form, the CDR3 reads TGTGCCAGCAGCCTTGACAGGGCCGCGGGGCAGTTCTTC.

The rearrangement links TRBV6-5 to TRBJ2-1; TRBD1 matches 11 bases. Germline V gene lookup returns CDR1 MNHEY and CDR2 SVGAGI. CDR3 size: 15 residues. The J segment lost 7 bases and the V segment lost 5 bases, leaving 7 bases of the junction unmatched. The CDR3 DNA sequence: TGTGCCAGCAGTCCCGGACAGGGGGCACCAAATGAGCAGTTCTTC. This translates into CASSPGQGAPNEQFF.

The chain links TRBV28 to TRBJ1-2; tentatively, D is TRBD1 (5 bases). There are 14 residues in the CDR3. Germline lookup yields CDR1 MDHEN and CDR2 SYDVKM. V gave up 2 bases and J gave up 4 bases, with 11 bases separating them. The CDR3: CASSLPTQGYGYTF. The CDR3, as DNA: TGTGCCAGCAGTTTACCCACCCAGGGCTATGGCTACACCTTC.

This chain uses TRBV6-5 with TRBJ1-1; 8 bases are shared with TRBD1. This CDR3 spans 16 amino acids. Germline CDR1 MNHEY, CDR2 SVGAGI. Unmatched junction bases numbered 7, after V lost 0 bases and J lost 4 bases. CDR3 nucleotide sequence: TGTGCCAGCAGTTACTCCCGGACAGGGAGACCCACTGAAGCTTTCTTT. This translates into CASSYSRTGRPTEAFF.

This sequence joins TRBV7-9 and TRBJ1-2, with 7 bases matching TRBD1. Germline-derived CDR1 and CDR2 are SEHNR and FQNEAQ (reference sequence). The CDR3 is 17 amino acids. Losses at the gene ends were 1 base for V and 0 bases for J; bases not matched to a gene: 8. The CDR3 DNA is TGTGCCAGCAGCTTAGGGCTGATGGGGACAGCTAACTATGGCTACACCTTC. Translating it yields CASSLGLMGTANYGYTF.

The chain couples TRBV6-5 to TRBJ1-2, with 12 nucleotides matching TRBD1. V was pared by 6 bases and J by 8 bases, with 4 bases of the junction left unmatched. CDR3 size: 13 residues. Germline V lookup: CDR1 MNHEY, CDR2 SVGAGI. CDR3 loop: CASSLGTGGGYTF. CDR3 sequence (DNA): TGTGCCAGCAGCCTTGGGACAGGGGGCGGCTACACCTTC.

V usage is TRBV29-1 and J usage is TRBJ2-1; 12 bases line up with TRBD2. There are 16 residues in the CDR3. Per the germline V gene, CDR1 is SQVTM and CDR2 is ANQGSEA. The V gene end was trimmed by 1 base and the J gene end by 5 bases; junction bases not matched to a gene: 6. CDR3 in DNA: TGCAGCGTTGAAGGAACTAGCGGGAGGAGTGACAATGAGCAGTTCTTC. It specifies CSVEGTSGRSDNEQFF.

This clone was observed once. The gene calls are TRBV6-5 and TRBJ1-4; D possibly corresponds to TRBD1 (5 bases). Germline V lookup: CDR1 MNHEY, CDR2 SVGAGI. The V end was cut by 7 bases, the J end by 4 bases, with 10 bases between. This CDR3 region has 13 residues. CDR3: CASTGTLNEKLFF. The CDR3 coding sequence is TGTGCCAGCACAGGGACTCTTAATGAAAAACTGTTTTTT.

In its sample, this clone was seen once. The V and J genes are TRBV7-8 and TRBJ2-7, with TRBD1 matching over 8 bases. The V segment lost 2 bases and the J segment 5 bases; nucleotides outside the gene matches: 11. This CDR3 contains 16 residues. CDR1 and CDR2 from the germline V gene are SGHVS and FQNEAQ. DNA of the CDR3: TGTGCCAGCAGCTTAAAAGCTCTGCAGGGGGCGCACGAGCAGTACGTC. The encoded protein is CASSLKALQGAHEQYV.

V gene TRBV30 combines with J gene TRBJ1-5; 9 bases match TRBD1. Germline CDR1 and CDR2: GTSNPN and SVGIG (reference sequence). There are 14 residues in the CDR3. The trim removed 5 bases at V and 11 bases at J, leaving 13 bases unmatched. The CDR3 DNA reads as TGTGCCTGGGCCGCCGGGACAGGGACTTGGGCCCAGCATTTT. This codes for CAWAAGTGTWAQHF.

The genes are TRBV5-1 and TRBJ2-1, with D tentatively TRBD1 (6 bases). Germline lookup yields CDR1 SGHRS and CDR2 YFSETQ. The V end was cut by 2 bases, the J end by 5 bases, with 14 bases between. The CDR3 sequence is 15 residues long. The CDR3 DNA follows: TGCGCCAGCAGCTTTGTCCAGGGGTTCGACAATGAGCAGTTCTTC. It codes for CASSFVQGFDNEQFF.

As to this clone: Other DNA sequences from this sample encode an identical CDR3 as well. This rearrangement joins TRBV29-1 to TRBJ2-1, with TRBD2 matching 11 bases. The trim removed 2 bases at V and 6 bases at J, leaving 3 bases unmatched. CDR3 size: 14 residues. The germline CDR1 and CDR2 sequences are SQVTM and ANQGSEA. CDR3 nucleotides: TGCAGCGTTGAAAGGGGGACTAGCGGCAATGAGCAGTTCTTC. It encodes CSVERGTSGNEQFF.